Reported below is one T cell receptor beta chain. What it binds is unknown. These data are taken from a study of cytomegalovirus exposure and HLA in healthy donors. Whole-study findings and limits: Reportedly, cytomegalovirus status was diagnosed with high sensitivity and specificity. Accurate prediction of most subjects' HLA-A and HLA-B alleles from TCR beta sequences was reported.

The CDR3 consists of 16 residues. V was shortened by 5 bases and J by 2 bases, with 17 bases between the two germline ends. Germline CDR1 is SGHNT and CDR2 is YYREEE (reference sequence). Primers: 60 Vbeta forward and 13 Jbeta reverse. Libraries were prepared by immunoSEQ multiplex PCR; TCRdb keeps only in-frame clonotypes and omits some of them. There are some 54,000 clones in the sample; around 80% occur only once, and around 5.9% lies in the top ten. This receptor was obtained from a male donor in good health and CMV-seronegative. The sample taken for sequencing was PBMCs. The rearrangement joins TRBV5-4 to TRBJ2-1, with a weak D call TRBD2 (7 bases). The CDR3 spells CASSRGGLGAYNEQFF. CDR3 nucleotide sequence: TGTGCCAGCAGTAGGGGGGGTCTAGGTGCCTACAATGAGCAGTTCTTC.